This T cell receptor beta chain came from a study of response to subunit inactivated influenza vaccine. This clonotype was detected ten times or more. Its antigen is not identified. TCRdb re-analysed the RT-PCR reads in MiXCR, keeping a single row per CDR3 protein. The sample consists of about 780,000 distinct CDR3 sequences, around 18% of them appearing once. The germline V gene has CDR1 MDHEN and CDR2 SYDVKM. V lost 6 bases to trimming and J lost 9 bases, with 30 bases between them. The CDR3 has 19 amino acids. Study-wide points: Authors proposed each seasonal influenza vaccination draws in few new T cells.

This specimen was PBMCs from blood, taken about 5 days after vaccination. J is TRBJ1-6 and V is TRBV28; D gene uncertain. The receptor comes from a middle-aged man who received an inactivated influenza vaccine. CDR3 loop: CASSRPGPGLSLPVSPLHF. CDR3 coding DNA: TGTGCCAGCAGCCGACCGGGCCCTGGCCTTTCACTGCCGGTTTCACCCCTCCACTTT. Full variable domain (remainder filled in from reference TRBV28 and TRBJ1-6): DVKVTQSSRYLVKRTGEKVFLECVQDMDHENMFWYRQDPGLGLRLIYFSYDVKMKEKGDIPEGYSVSREKKERFSLILESASTNQTSMYLCASSRPGPGLSLPVSPLHFGNGTRLTVT.